This TCR beta chain was observed in a study of blood T cell repertoires in COVID-19. At the level of the study: Samples of COVID-19 (acute and convalescent) were obtained from the United States, Italy and Spain. From T cells, B-cell-depleted T cells, or PBMCs came the material, which was cDNA or gDNA.

The data were produced by immunoSEQ multiplex PCR, yet TCRdb's version contains in-frame clones alone and is incomplete. This table holds under 250,000 clones, 86% found once. V was clipped by 1 base and J by 6 bases, with 12 bases between them. There are 15 residues in the CDR3. Germline loops: CDR1 SGHTA, CDR2 FQGNSA. J is TRBJ1-4 and V is TRBV7-2; possibly TRBD1 for D (5 bases). The sequence derives from a man aged 55-75 years with acute or convalescent COVID-19. Material: peripheral blood. CDR3 residues: CASSLEGRRDEKLFF. CDR3 in DNA: TGTGCCAGCAGCTTAGAGGGGCGCCGGGATGAAAAACTGTTTTTT.